The present T cell receptor beta chain was sequenced within a study of graft-versus-host responses after intestinal transplantation. Clones were sequenced by immunoSEQ multiplex PCR, and TCRdb holds only the in-frame ones, with some missing. The sample shows just over 20,000 clones, 85% to 95% of them seen only once. This clone turned up a few times. Antigen specificity is unknown. The CDR3 totals 13 residues. Regarding the study as a whole: Present in recipient marrow, GvH clones included some that appeared first in ileum or blood.

This TCR derives from a human patient who received an intestinal transplant, so some T cells may come from the graft donor. Sequenced here: PBMCs, sampled approximately 250 days after intestinal transplant. The gene calls are TRBV21-1 and TRBJ1-5. TRBV21-1 is a documented pseudogene. In DNA, the CDR3 is TGTGCCAGCAGCAAAAAAGAGAATCAGCCCCAGCATTTT. It specifies CASSKKENQPQHF.